This T cell receptor (beta chain) was identified in a study of cytomegalovirus exposure and HLA in healthy donors. Primers: 60 Vbeta forward and 13 Jbeta reverse. Profiled with immunoSEQ multiplex PCR; TCRdb holds only in-frame clones, not every one. This table holds about 210,000 clones, roughly 90% found once. The J segment lost 2 bases and the V segment lost 3 bases, leaving 5 bases of the junction unmatched. The CDR3 runs 16 residues. Germline loops: CDR1 MNHEY, CDR2 SVGAGI. Sequencing used PBMCs. The rearrangement joins TRBV6-5 to TRBJ2-3; 10 bases fit TRBD2. This clonotype was obtained from a boy between 2 and 10 years old in good health and CMV-seronegative. The CDR3 loop reads CASSYQAGGVTDTQYF. CDR3 nucleotide sequence: TGTGCCAGCAGTTATCAAGCGGGGGGGGTCACAGATACGCAGTATTTT.